This TCR beta chain was sequenced during a study of blood T cell repertoires in COVID-19. In the study overall: The origin of the acute and convalescent COVID-19 samples was the United States, Italy and Spain.

The CDR3 runs to 13 residues. The V gene lost 4 bases and the J gene lost 6 bases, with 12 bases spanning the gap. Data came from immunoSEQ multiplex PCR; TCRdb stores just in-frame clones and leaves some out. The sample has under 200,000 clones, more than 65% seen once; the top ten hold around 2.4%. The rearrangement uses TRBV12-3 or TRBV12-4 and TRBJ1-2; D gene uncertain. The sequence derives from a human donor with acute or convalescent COVID-19. The donor label of this sample is uncertain. Material: peripheral blood. The CDR3 sequence is CASSYGVQDGYTF. CDR3 coding DNA: TGTGCCAGCAGTTACGGGGTCCAGGATGGCTACACCTTC.